This T cell receptor (beta chain) was captured by sequencing in a study of early T cells in non-severe SARS-CoV-2 infection. For the study at large: Sequencing was performed on bulk RNA from unsorted whole blood, leaving chains unpaired.

General study findings and limits: VDJdb-based matching was biased toward anti-spike CD8 responses and missed private and CD4 specificities.

Researchers attached unique molecular identifiers to individual cDNA molecules. TCRdb re-called the 5' RACE reads through MiXCR, storing one row per CDR3 protein. The sample has some 88,000 distinct CDR3 sequences; 16% are singletons. V was clipped by 7 bases and J by 1 base; unmatched bases: 4. Germline lookup yields CDR1 SNHLY and CDR2 FYNNEI. The CDR3 loop spans 14 amino acids. This clonotype was seen only a few times. Its antigen is undetermined. The chain carries TRBV2 and TRBJ2-1; 7 positions agree with TRBD2. The source was whole blood, collected at baseline. This clonotype was sampled from an adult who was a healthcare worker with PCR-confirmed SARS-CoV-2 infection or an uninfected control (not recorded which). The CDR3 reads CASKGRGSYNEQFF. The CDR3 DNA is TGTGCCAGCAAGGGGAGGGGTTCCTACAATGAGCAGTTCTTC.